This T cell receptor beta chain was identified in a study of blood T cell repertoires in COVID-19. In the study overall: COVID-19 samples collected from the United States, Italy and Spain covered acute and convalescent phases. PBMCs, B-cell-depleted T cells, or T cells provided the cDNA or gDNA that made up the material.

Authors' analysis steps: Counts of nucleated cells, estimated from reference gene primer amplification, were obtained. Sequencing was performed with immunoSEQ multiplex PCR; in TCRdb, only in-frame clones are kept and a portion is missing. The V and J calls and clone size are taken from that table; D and trimming were inferred from the DNA. The table includes about 150,000 clones, about 85% detected once. CDR3 length: 14 residues. The germline V gene encodes CDR1 LNHDA and CDR2 SQIVND (reference sequence). The V gene end was trimmed by 8 bases and the J gene end by 3 bases; junction bases not matched to a gene: 7.

The chain uses TRBV19 and TRBJ1-5; 7 bases match TRBD1. The receptor's source is a human donor with acute or convalescent COVID-19. The donor label of this sample is uncertain. Sequencing was carried out using peripheral blood. This chain's CDR3 is CASSPTGSNQPQHF. In DNA, the CDR3 is TGTGCCAGTTCACCGACAGGGTCCAATCAGCCCCAGCATTTT. The entire variable domain, with the rest obtained from reference TRBV19 and TRBJ1-5, is as follows: DGGITQSPKYLFRKEGQNVTLSCEQNLNHDAMYWYRQDPGQGLRLIYYSQIVNDFQKGDIAEGYSVSREKKESFPLTVTSAQKNPTAFYLCASSPTGSNQPQHFGDGTRLSIL.